The following is a T cell receptor (beta chain) sequence with its context. J gave up 9 bases and V 7 bases, and 10 bases lay outside the gene matches. Germline values: CDR1 MNHEY, CDR2 SVGAGI. CDR3 size: 14 residues. This entry is derived from a study of blood T cell repertoires in COVID-19. For the study at large: Spain, Italy and the United States supplied samples that represented acute and convalescent COVID-19.

Sequencing used immunoSEQ multiplex PCR; TCRdb keeps in-frame clones, though not all of them. The data contain approximately 40,000 clones, 90% of them singletons. This TCR was sampled from a human donor in a cohort sampled during active COVID-19. Sequencing was carried out using peripheral blood. This chain connects TRBV6-5 to TRBJ2-1, with 9 positions matching TRBD1. The CDR3 reads CASTHPGQGSEQFF. CDR3 bases: TGTGCCAGCACTCATCCGGGACAGGGTAGTGAGCAGTTCTTC.